This entry lists 32 T cell receptor beta chains sequenced from one sample in a study of T cells in narcolepsy. Assay used: immunoSEQ multiplex PCR; TCRdb lists only in-frame clones, some missing. The sample holds roughly 35,000 clones, approximately 84% seen once. Sequenced: memory (CD45RA-) CD4+ T cells from blood. Receptors were obtained from a human donor in good health.

This clone was detected a few times. The chain combines TRBV5-1 with TRBJ2-5; 9 bases map to TRBD2. J lost 5 bases, V lost 0 bases, and 5 bases had no gene match. The CDR3 length is 15 residues. Germline CDR1 and CDR2: SGHRS and YFSETQ. CDR3 sequence reads: CASSLGASGIETQYF. As DNA, the CDR3 is TGCGCCAGCAGCTTGGGGGCTAGCGGGATTGAGACCCAGTACTTC.

The J gene is TRBJ1-1, the V gene TRBV29-1, with D unclear. The CDR3 contains 11 residues. V shed 4 bases and J shed 1 base, with 4 bases lying between them. In germline, CDR1 is SQVTM, CDR2 ANQGSEA. CDR3 sequence reads: CSVVANTEAFF. The CDR3, as DNA: TGCAGCGTTGTAGCGAACACTGAAGCTTTCTTT.

The chain carries TRBV11-2 and TRBJ2-5; D not certain. Germline assignment: CDR1 SGHAT and CDR2 FQNNGV. The V end lost 3 bases, the J end lost 5 bases, and 4 bases lay between the germline ends. The CDR3 consists of 11 residues. CDR3 nucleotides: TGTGCCAGCAGCTTGAAGGAGACCCAGTACTTC. It yields the protein CASSLKETQYF.

The J gene is TRBJ2-1, the V gene TRBV19; no reliable D call. Germline CDR1 reads LNHDA; CDR2 reads SQIVND (reference sequence). There are 14 residues in the CDR3. V was shortened by 2 bases and J by 6 bases, with 11 bases between the two germline ends. The CDR3 protein is CASSISPGPNEQFF. CDR3 nucleotide sequence: TGTGCCAGTAGTATATCCCCTGGCCCCAATGAGCAGTTCTTC. The full variable domain, with the rest looked up from reference TRBV19 and TRBJ2-1, is DGGITQSPKYLFRKEGQNVTLSCEQNLNHDAMYWYRQDPGQGLRLIYYSQIVNDFQKGDIAEGYSVSREKKESFPLTVTSAQKNPTAFYLCASSISPGPNEQFFGPGTRLTVL.

The V and J genes are TRBV5-4 and TRBJ2-7; 8 bases map to TRBD2. The CDR3 covers 15 residues. Trimming at V came to 5 bases and at J to 6 bases, leaving 13 bases not matched to a gene. CDR1 and CDR2 from the germline V gene are SGHNT and YYREEE (reference sequence). The CDR3 DNA reads TGTGCCAGCAGACTTACGGGGACTAGGACGGGCGAGCAGTACTTC. This translates into CASRLTGTRTGEQYF.

The chain employs TRBV7-3 and TRBJ1-2, with no clear D. Germline loops: CDR1 SGHTA, CDR2 FQGTGA. Trimming shortened V by 2 bases and J by 0 bases, and 28 bases separated the two germline ends. The CDR3 spans 21 residues. The CDR3 bases are TGTGCCAGCAGCTTATGGCCTATGGGTGCGGCAGGCGGAGGGACTAACTATGGCTACACCTTC. Translation: CASSLWPMGAAGGGTNYGYTF.

The sample holds a few counts of this clone. The chain combines TRBV18 with TRBJ1-1, with 11 bases that match TRBD1. CDR3 size: 13 residues. Germline-derived CDR1 and CDR2 are KGHSH and LQKENI. With 5 bases clipped from V and 4 bases from J, the junction kept 0 bases outside the gene matches. CDR3 nucleotides: TGTGCCAGCTCAGGGACAGGGGGCACTGAAGCTTTCTTT. This encodes CASSGTGGTEAFF. Filled out from reference TRBV18 and TRBJ1-1, the complete variable domain reads NAGVMQNPRHLVRRRGQEARLRCSPMKGHSHVYWYRQLPEEGLKFMVYLQKENIIDESGMPKERFSAEFPKEGPSILRIQQVVRGDSAAYFCASSGTGGTEAFFGQGTRLTVV.

The chain links TRBV19 to TRBJ1-5; D gene unclear. Germline CDR1 and CDR2: LNHDA and SQIVND (reference sequence). The ends were cut back, 6 bases at V and 6 bases at J, with 15 bases in the middle. The CDR3 runs to 14 residues. This CDR3 reads CASSLPLGVQPQHF. CDR3 in DNA: TGTGCCAGTAGCCTTCCCCTAGGCGTTCAGCCCCAGCATTTT. Based on the CDR3 plus reference TRBV19 and TRBJ1-5, the full variable domain is DGGITQSPKYLFRKEGQNVTLSCEQNLNHDAMYWYRQDPGQGLRLIYYSQIVNDFQKGDIAEGYSVSREKKESFPLTVTSAQKNPTAFYLCASSLPLGVQPQHFGDGTRLSIL.

The chain combines TRBV4-1 with TRBJ2-7, with 9 bases that match TRBD2. The germline CDR1 and CDR2 sequences are MGHRA and YSYEKL. The V segment lost 4 bases and the J segment 3 bases; nucleotides outside the gene matches: 1. CDR3 size: 13 residues. CDR3: CASSPTSGYEQYF. The DNA for the CDR3 is TGCGCCAGCAGCCCGACTAGCGGCTACGAGCAGTACTTC.

J is TRBJ2-7 and V is TRBV18, with 7 bases that match TRBD1. This CDR3 is built from 13 residues. The germline V gene has CDR1 KGHSH and CDR2 LQKENI. J was trimmed by 6 bases and V by 6 bases; bases with no gene match: 8. CDR3 protein: CASSLGTELEQYF. The CDR3 bases are TGTGCCAGCTCCCTCGGGACAGAGCTCGAGCAGTACTTC.

V is TRBV19 and J is TRBJ1-6, with D possibly TRBD1 on 5 matching bases. CDR1 and CDR2 from the germline V gene are LNHDA and SQIVND (reference sequence). The CDR3 sequence is 14 residues long. Deletions cut 7 bases from V and 7 bases from J, with 14 bases between. CDR3 nucleotide sequence: TGTGCCAGTAATCAGGGAGTGGGGAATTCACCCCTCCACTTT. Amino acid sequence: CASNQGVGNSPLHF.

This clone was observed once. The genes are TRBV5-8 and TRBJ2-5; D remains unclear. The germline V gene has CDR1 SGHTS and CDR2 YDEGEE. Trimming removed 1 base at V and 7 bases at J, with 11 bases between. This CDR3 has 13 amino acids. CDR3: CASSLTPAGTQYF. The DNA of the CDR3 is TGTGCCAGCAGCTTGACCCCGGCAGGGACCCAGTACTTC.

This sequence joins TRBV5-4 and TRBJ1-5; TRBD1 matches at 7 bases. Germline V gene lookup returns CDR1 SGHNT and CDR2 YYREEE (reference sequence). The V and J ends lost 4 bases and 3 bases, in that order; junction bases with no gene match: 7. This CDR3 spans 15 amino acids. CDR3 protein: CASSVQGTANQPQHF. The CDR3 region has the DNA TGTGCCAGCAGCGTACAGGGGACGGCCAATCAGCCCCAGCATTTT.

The chain couples TRBV4-3 to TRBJ2-7; D perhaps matches TRBD2 (5 bases). V was shortened by 0 bases and J by 6 bases, with 15 bases between the two germline ends. Germline lookup yields CDR1 LGHNA and CDR2 YSLEER. This CDR3 comprises 15 residues. The CDR3 bases are TGCGCCAGCAGCCAAGATATGAGAAAGGAGGTCGAGCAGTACTTC. As protein: CASSQDMRKEVEQYF.

This chain's CDR3 is CASSLDSDNSPLHF. In nucleotides, the CDR3 is TGTGCCAGCTCTCTAGACAGCGATAATTCACCCCTCCACTTT. V gene TRBV18 combines with J gene TRBJ1-6; D possibly corresponds to TRBD1 (5 bases). In germline, CDR1 is KGHSH, CDR2 LQKENI. The CDR3 consists of 14 residues. Trimming shortened V by 6 bases and J by 5 bases, and 11 bases separated the two germline ends.

V and J are TRBV5-1 and TRBJ2-5; a possible D gene is TRBD2 (5 bases). The J call may be faulty, since TRBJ2-7 better matches the DNA end. This CDR3 has 14 residues. Per the germline V gene, CDR1 is SGHRS and CDR2 is YFSETQ. DNA of the CDR3: TGCGCCAGCAGCTTGGGGGGAGATAGGCGCGAGCAGTACTTC. This gives the protein CASSLGGDRREQYF.

The gene calls are TRBV18 and TRBJ1-3, with no clear D. There are 14 residues in the CDR3. The germline V gene encodes CDR1 KGHSH and CDR2 LQKENI. Trimming cost V 2 bases and J 0 bases, with 5 bases left between them. The CDR3 sequence is CASSPSFSGNTIYF. In nucleotides, the CDR3 is TGTGCCAGCTCACCATCGTTCTCTGGAAACACCATATATTTT. The entire variable domain, with the rest obtained from reference TRBV18 and TRBJ1-3, is as follows: NAGVMQNPRHLVRRRGQEARLRCSPMKGHSHVYWYRQLPEEGLKFMVYLQKENIIDESGMPKERFSAEFPKEGPSILRIQQVVRGDSAAYFCASSPSFSGNTIYFGEGSWLTVV.

This chain links TRBV27 with TRBJ1-4; D ambiguous. Germline CDR1 and CDR2: MNHEY and SMNVEV (reference sequence). Trimming removed 3 bases from V and 0 bases from J, with 17 bases in between. This CDR3 is built from 18 residues. In DNA form, the CDR3 reads TGTGCCAGCAGTTTTGTGTGGTCCTCCCAAGCAACTAATGAAAAACTGTTTTTT. Amino acid sequence: CASSFVWSSQATNEKLFF.

Only a few counts were recorded for this clone. The V gene is TRBV7-2, the J gene TRBJ2-7; 11 bases map to TRBD2. CDR1 and CDR2 (germline): SGHTA, FQGNSA. This CDR3 is 17 amino acids long. V shed 5 bases, J shed 4 bases, and the junction held 13 bases outside the gene matches. This chain's CDR3 is CASSLGLAGAIGYEQYF. The CDR3 DNA is TGTGCCAGCAGCCTCGGACTAGCGGGTGCGATCGGGTACGAGCAGTACTTC.

The chain joins TRBV11-1 to TRBJ2-2, with 12 nucleotides matching TRBD2. Germline trimming cut 3 bases from V and 3 bases from J; bases unmatched to any gene: 11. Germline values: CDR1 SGHAT, CDR2 FQDESV (reference sequence). There are 19 residues in the CDR3. Here the CDR3 DNA reads TGTGCCAGCAGCTTTCCCGCTAGCGGGGGGGCCACGGACACCGGGGAGCTGTTTTTT. This encodes CASSFPASGGATDTGELFF.

CDR3 region: CAWSAGGVTQYF. CDR3 in DNA: TGTGCCTGGAGTGCCGGGGGAGTTACGCAGTATTTT. The chain carries TRBV30 and TRBJ2-3; D might be TRBD2 (6 bases). The V gene lost 1 base and the J gene lost 8 bases, with 10 bases spanning the gap. CDR1 is GTSNPN and CDR2 is SVGIG in the germline V gene (reference sequence). This CDR3 region has 12 residues. Full variable domain (remainder filled in from reference TRBV30 and TRBJ2-3): SQTIHQWPATLVQPVGSPLSLECTVEGTSNPNLYWYRQAAGRGLQLLFYSVGIGQISSEVPQNLSASRPQDRQFILSSKKLLLSDSGFYLCAWSAGGVTQYFGPGTRLTVL.

The chain joins TRBV5-1 to TRBJ2-1; tentative D call: TRBD1 (8 bases). CDR1 SGHRS and CDR2 YFSETQ come from the germline V gene. CDR3 size: 19 residues. The V and J ends lost 1 base and 5 bases respectively, with 25 bases between them. The CDR3 here is CASSLLQGALGGSNNEQFF. The CDR3 DNA reads as TGCGCCAGCAGCTTGTTGCAGGGGGCCCTGGGCGGGAGTAACAATGAGCAGTTCTTC.

V and J are TRBV5-5 and TRBJ2-2; a possible D gene is TRBD1 (5 bases). This CDR3 is built from 15 residues. With 0 bases removed from V and 1 base from J, the gap between germline ends came to 7 bases. The germline CDR1 and CDR2 sequences are SGHKS and YYEKEE (reference sequence). CDR3 DNA sequence: TGTGCCAGCAGCTTGGTGCAGGGGAACACCGGGGAGCTGTTTTTT. Encoded protein: CASSLVQGNTGELFF.

This sequence joins TRBV5-1 and TRBJ1-5, with 10 bases fitting TRBD1. V gave up 4 bases and J gave up 7 bases; unmatched junction bases: 2. The germline gives CDR1 SGHRS, CDR2 YFSETQ. This CDR3 is 13 amino acids long. In DNA form, the CDR3 reads TGCGCCAGCAGCGGGGACAGGGGCCAGCCCCAGCATTTT. This codes for CASSGDRGQPQHF.

The J gene is TRBJ1-2, the V gene TRBV7-2; D may be TRBD1 (6 bases). The CDR3 has 14 residues. Germline lookup yields CDR1 SGHTA and CDR2 FQGNSA. The V end lost 6 bases, the J end lost 4 bases, and 15 bases lay between the germline ends. CDR3 nucleotide sequence: TGTGCCAGCAGTCCACAGGGATTTGGCTATGGCTACACCTTC. This codes for CASSPQGFGYGYTF.

CDR3 nucleotides: TGTGCCAGCAGTCCAGGGGCCTTCTCCTACAATGAGCAGTTCTTC. Translated: CASSPGAFSYNEQFF. The V gene is TRBV6-5, the J gene TRBJ2-1; D possibly corresponds to TRBD1 (6 bases). Germline V gene data show CDR1 as MNHEY and CDR2 as SVGAGI. V was cut by 5 bases and J by 0 bases, with 11 bases left in between. This CDR3 region has 15 residues.

CDR3 amino acids: CASSFGQADTQYF. In DNA form, the CDR3 reads TGTGCCAGCAGCTTCGGACAGGCGGATACGCAGTATTTT. The V call is TRBV7-2, the J call TRBJ2-3; 7 bases match TRBD1. This CDR3 region has 13 residues. From germline, CDR1 is SGHTA and CDR2 FQGNSA. After removal of 3 bases from V and 6 bases from J, the junction contained 3 bases not matched to a gene.

V is TRBV20-1 and J is TRBJ2-7; D uncertain. Trimming removed 3 bases from V and 3 bases from J, with 6 bases in between. Germline V gives CDR1 DFQATT, CDR2 SNEGSKA (reference sequence). The CDR3 has 11 amino acids. CDR3 coding DNA: TGCAGTGCTAGGAGCGTCTACGAGCAGTACTTC. The encoded protein is CSARSVYEQYF.

The V gene is TRBV6-5, the J gene TRBJ2-7; D is ambiguous. CDR1 is MNHEY and CDR2 is SVGAGI in the germline V gene. The V gene lost 5 bases and the J gene lost 3 bases, with 5 bases spanning the gap. The CDR3 length is 11 residues. In DNA, the CDR3 is TGTGCCAGCAGTGCATTCTACGAGCAGTACTTC. It codes for CASSAFYEQYF.

The V call is TRBV5-1, the J call TRBJ1-2; unclear D gene. Trimming stripped 4 bases from V and 8 bases from J, with 15 bases between. Germline assignment: CDR1 SGHRS and CDR2 YFSETQ. The CDR3 extends over 13 amino acids. The CDR3 region has the DNA TGCGCCAGCAGCCCGTCCGATTGGCTAGGCTACACCTTC. This encodes CASSPSDWLGYTF.

The genes are TRBV28 and TRBJ2-7; D is unclear. Trimming took off 3 bases at V and 3 bases at J, with 15 bases between the two ends. Per germline, CDR1 MDHEN and CDR2 SYDVKM. The CDR3 is 15 amino acids. The CDR3 region has the DNA TGTGCCAGCAGTTTTTCAGAGAGCTTGCGCTACGAGCAGTACTTC. Translated: CASSFSESLRYEQYF.

The genes are TRBV14 and TRBJ1-3, with D unresolved. Trimming took off 1 base at V and 0 bases at J, with 4 bases between the two ends. CDR3 length: 14 amino acids. Germline CDR1 is SGHDN and CDR2 is FVKESK. CDR3 loop: CASSQGTSGNTIYF. Written as DNA, the CDR3 is TGTGCCAGCAGCCAAGGGACCTCTGGAAACACCATATATTTT.